These 19 T cell receptor beta chains were sequenced from one sample in a study of T cell responses to AZD1222 COVID-19 vaccine. Repertoires were generated with immunoSEQ multiplex PCR, while TCRdb's copy carries only in-frame clones and drops some. Of about 150,000 clones listed, approximately 85% are singletons. Here the sequenced sample was peripheral blood, taken on day 0 of AZD1222 vaccination. The receptors originated from an adult in good health.

This clone appeared a single time. The rearrangement links TRBV28 to TRBJ1-2; the D gene is possibly TRBD1 (5 bases). Trimming took 5 bases from V and 4 from J, leaving 8 bases between them. This CDR3 is built from 12 residues. Germline V CDR1 and CDR2: MDHEN, SYDVKM. CDR3 bases: TGTGCCAGCAGTCGGGGGGGCTATGGCTACACCTTC. It yields the protein CASSRGGYGYTF.

The V gene is TRBV11-2, the J gene TRBJ2-3, with D perhaps matching TRBD2 (5 bases). V was pared by 5 bases and J by 2 bases, with 14 bases between. Germline loops: CDR1 SGHAT, CDR2 FQNNGV. The CDR3 is 15 amino acids. The CDR3 DNA reads TGTGCCAGCAGCCCCCACCACGGGATCACAGATACGCAGTATTTT. It codes for CASSPHHGITDTQYF.

This chain uses TRBV19 with TRBJ2-6; D unresolved. The CDR3 loop spans 16 amino acids. CDR1 is LNHDA and CDR2 is SQIVND in the germline V gene (reference sequence). Between the trimmed V and J ends, which lost 3 bases and 0 bases, there was a span of 9 bases. CDR3 protein: CASSMSSGSGANVLTF. The CDR3 DNA sequence: TGTGCCAGTAGTATGAGTTCAGGCTCTGGGGCCAACGTCCTGACTTTC. The whole variable domain, filled in from reference TRBV19 and TRBJ2-6, reads DGGITQSPKYLFRKEGQNVTLSCEQNLNHDAMYWYRQDPGQGLRLIYYSQIVNDFQKGDIAEGYSVSREKKESFPLTVTSAQKNPTAFYLCASSMSSGSGANVLTFGAGSRLTVL.

V is TRBV3-1 (or the pseudogene TRBV3-2) and J is TRBJ1-1; possible D gene TRBD1, 5 bases. Germline CDR1 reads LGHDT; CDR2 reads YNNKEL (reference sequence). The V end lost 4 bases, the J end lost 3 bases, and 15 bases lay between the germline ends. This CDR3 has 15 residues. CDR3 amino acids: CASSLSGGADTEAFF. The CDR3 DNA is TGTGCCAGCAGCCTTTCGGGAGGGGCCGACACTGAAGCTTTCTTT.

The chain is built from TRBV6-2 or TRBV6-3 and TRBJ1-1, with D hard to call. Germline CDR1 and CDR2: MNHEY and SVGEGT. The CDR3 extends over 14 amino acids. Trimming left V 2 bases short and J 1 base short, with 8 bases between. CDR3 residues: CASSYGWKNTEAFF. The CDR3 bases are TGTGCCAGCAGTTACGGGTGGAAGAACACTGAAGCTTTCTTT.

The chain uses TRBV5-4 and TRBJ2-7; either TRBD1 or TRBD2 may fit D (6 bases each). The CDR3 spans 14 residues. Germline CDR1 is SGHNT and CDR2 is YYREEE (reference sequence). V was clipped by 2 bases and J by 1 base, with 10 bases between them. The CDR3 DNA sequence: TGTGCCAGCAGCTTTGGAGGGGGGTCCTACGAGCAGTACTTC. Its protein product is CASSFGGGSYEQYF.

The chain is built from TRBV27 and TRBJ1-2; weak D call: TRBD1 (6 bases). This CDR3 is built from 14 residues. Trimming left V 5 bases short and J 2 bases short, with 12 bases between. From germline, CDR1 is MNHEY and CDR2 SMNVEV (reference sequence). The CDR3 reads CASSPTDRNYGYTF. In nucleotides, the CDR3 is TGTGCCAGCAGTCCCACCGACAGGAACTATGGCTACACCTTC.

This rearrangement joins TRBV10-3 to TRBJ2-1, with TRBD2 as a possible D gene (5 bases). This CDR3 comprises 17 residues. V was trimmed by 3 bases and J by 0 bases, leaving 15 bases between them. Germline assignment: CDR1 ENHRY and CDR2 SYGVKD. The CDR3: CAISEGLGMSSYNEQFF. The CDR3 DNA reads as TGTGCCATCAGTGAAGGGCTCGGGATGAGCTCCTACAATGAGCAGTTCTTC.

CDR3 sequence: CASSFGYSYEQYF. CDR3 sequence (DNA): TGTGCCAGCAGCTTCGGGTACTCCTACGAGCAGTACTTC. The chain joins TRBV5-6 to TRBJ2-7; no reliable D call. Germline V gives CDR1 SGHDT, CDR2 YYEEEE. The CDR3 sequence is 13 residues long. V lost 2 bases to trimming and J lost 0 bases, with 6 bases between them.

The rearrangement links TRBV5-4 to TRBJ2-3; TRBD1 or TRBD2 may be the D gene (5 bases each). The CDR3 loop spans 16 amino acids. With 0 bases removed from V and 0 bases from J, the gap between germline ends came to 11 bases. CDR1 and CDR2 from the germline V gene are SGHNT and YYREEE (reference sequence). This CDR3 is CASSLEPGPSTDTQYF. The CDR3 bases are TGTGCCAGCAGCTTGGAGCCGGGACCAAGCACAGATACGCAGTATTTT.

V gene TRBV6-5 combines with J gene TRBJ1-2, with a tentative D call TRBD1 (6 bases). Germline V gives CDR1 MNHEY, CDR2 SVGAGI. This CDR3 region has 14 residues. V gave up 8 bases and J gave up 1 base, with 14 bases separating them. In DNA form, the CDR3 reads TGTGCCAGCGTCGGGGGCAGCGATAACTATGGCTACACCTTC. Translating it yields CASVGGSDNYGYTF.

The chain uses TRBV19 and TRBJ1-6; 8 positions agree with TRBD1. The trim removed 3 bases at V and 11 bases at J, leaving 6 bases unmatched. The CDR3 consists of 14 residues. Germline assignment: CDR1 LNHDA and CDR2 SQIVND (reference sequence). The CDR3 nucleotides read TGTGCCAGTAGTATGTATGGACAGGGAGCACCCCTCCACTTT. Translated: CASSMYGQGAPLHF. The whole variable domain, remainder taken from reference TRBV19 and TRBJ1-6, is DGGITQSPKYLFRKEGQNVTLSCEQNLNHDAMYWYRQDPGQGLRLIYYSQIVNDFQKGDIAEGYSVSREKKESFPLTVTSAQKNPTAFYLCASSMYGQGAPLHFGNGTRLTVT.

V usage is TRBV28 and J usage is TRBJ2-7; TRBD2 matches at 11 bases. In germline, CDR1 is MDHEN, CDR2 SYDVKM. J gave up 3 bases and V 5 bases, and 6 bases lay outside the gene matches. CDR3 length: 15 amino acids. CDR3 in amino acids: CASSQGLADYYEQYF. In DNA, the CDR3 is TGTGCCAGCAGTCAGGGACTAGCGGACTACTACGAGCAGTACTTC.

The rearrangement joins TRBV3-1 (or the pseudogene TRBV3-2) to TRBJ2-1, with D perhaps assigned TRBD1 or TRBD2 (6 bases each). Trimming stripped 4 bases from V and 5 bases from J, with 15 bases between. Germline V CDR1 and CDR2: LGHDT, YNNKEL (reference sequence). The CDR3 has 15 residues. The CDR3: CASSRLRGADNEQFF. The CDR3 nucleotides read TGTGCCAGCAGCCGCCTTAGGGGGGCCGACAATGAGCAGTTCTTC.

The rearrangement joins TRBV2 to TRBJ2-7; 10 nucleotides agree with TRBD1. This CDR3 region has 12 residues. Germline V gives CDR1 SNHLY, CDR2 FYNNEI. V dropped 10 bases and J dropped 2; count of bases not matched to a gene: 2. The CDR3 here is CANGQGAYEQYF. The CDR3 DNA reads TGTGCCAATGGACAGGGGGCCTACGAGCAGTACTTC.

The V and J genes are TRBV7-9 and TRBJ1-4; TRBD1 is a possible D gene (6 bases). Deletions cut 7 bases from V and 2 bases from J, with 14 bases between. The CDR3 consists of 15 residues. Germline values: CDR1 SEHNR, CDR2 FQNEAQ (reference sequence). CDR3 protein: CASNQGQTTNEKLFF. The CDR3 DNA reads TGTGCCAGCAACCAAGGACAGACTACTAATGAAAAACTGTTTTTT.

The chain has TRBV2 and TRBJ2-7; D not certain. The CDR3 consists of 11 residues. Trimming removed 7 bases from V and 2 bases from J, with 6 bases in between. Germline V CDR1 and CDR2: SNHLY, FYNNEI. CDR3 residues: CASTGTYEQYF. In DNA form, the CDR3 reads TGTGCCAGCACTGGCACCTACGAGCAGTACTTC.

The chain recombines TRBV5-1 with TRBJ2-7; D perhaps matches TRBD1 (6 bases). V was cut by 6 bases and J by 3 bases, with 16 bases left in between. Germline-derived CDR1 and CDR2 are SGHRS and YFSETQ. CDR3 length equals 14 residues. In DNA form, the CDR3 reads TGCGCCAGCACTTCCGCAACAGGGAACTACGAGCAGTACTTC. Its protein product is CASTSATGNYEQYF.

The chain has TRBV6-5 and TRBJ1-1, with D uncertain. V lost 6 bases, J lost 1 base, and 6 bases lay in between. Looked up from germline, CDR1 is MNHEY and CDR2 is SVGAGI. This CDR3 contains 12 residues. This CDR3 reads CASRLPNTEAFF. The CDR3 DNA follows: TGTGCCAGCAGGTTACCGAACACTGAAGCTTTCTTT.